This T cell receptor (beta chain) was documented in a study of siplizumab effects on memory and regulatory T cells. This CDR3 comprises 16 residues. J lost 3 bases, V lost 6 bases, and 9 bases had no gene match. Germline V gives CDR1 MDHEN, CDR2 SYDVKM. With respect to this clone: Its antigen is currently unknown.

Study results and caveats: Siplizumab led to significantly less abundant alloreactive sequences that could be traced back to unstimulated CD4+ memory cells. Where siplizumab was present, mappable alloreactive CD4+ clones averaged around 70% Treg-derived, compared with roughly 26% in controls. There appeared to be greater diversity in naive T cells than in memory cells, and naive T cells seemed major contributors to the alloresponse.

Clones were sequenced by immunoSEQ multiplex PCR, and TCRdb holds only the in-frame ones, with some missing. The data contain 80,000 to 130,000 clones, 90% to 95% of them seen just once; the ten biggest clones take up roughly 0.6%. What was sequenced was Tregs sorted from blood. This chain links TRBV28 with TRBJ2-1, with 9 bases lining up with TRBD2. This clonotype was obtained from a human donor in good health. CDR3 in amino acids: CASSRSTSGRYNEQFF. The CDR3 DNA follows: TGTGCCAGCAGCCGGTCCACTAGCGGGCGCTACAATGAGCAGTTCTTC. Supplemented by reference TRBV28 and TRBJ2-1, the full variable domain reads DVKVTQSSRYLVKRTGEKVFLECVQDMDHENMFWYRQDPGLGLRLIYFSYDVKMKEKGDIPEGYSVSREKKERFSLILESASTNQTSMYLCASSRSTSGRYNEQFFGPGTRLTVL.